Presented here are 18 T cell receptor beta chains from one specimen sequenced in a study of CD8 T cells in ankylosing spondylitis. Findings and limits, study-wide: What seemed typical of ankylosing spondylitis blood was a TCR beta motif built from under 10 highly homologous variants.

Antigens for these TCRs are unknown. MiXCR, run by TCRdb on the 5' RACE reads, gives a single entry per CDR3 protein. The sample consists of 670,000 or so distinct CDR3 sequences, under 20% of them appearing once. What was sequenced was blood, either unsorted or a sorted T cell fraction (not recorded which). These receptors all stem from a male donor with ankylosing spondylitis.

The chain carries TRBV20-1 and TRBJ1-1, with 7 bases lining up with TRBD1. Germline values: CDR1 DFQATT, CDR2 SNEGSKA (reference sequence). The CDR3 is 14 amino acids. Trimming cost V 4 bases and J 1 base; bases outside gene matches: 6. The CDR3 is CSATPGTANTEAFF. Here the CDR3 DNA reads TGCAGTGCTACCCCTGGGACAGCGAACACTGAAGCTTTCTTT.

This sequence joins TRBV20-1 and TRBJ2-7, with 11 nucleotides matching TRBD2. V dropped 6 bases and J dropped 2; count of bases not matched to a gene: 9. Looked up from germline, CDR1 is DFQATT and CDR2 is SNEGSKA (reference sequence). The CDR3 contains 15 residues. The CDR3 region is CSAQRTSGRAYEQYF. The DNA for the CDR3 is TGCAGTGCCCAACGAACTAGCGGGAGAGCCTACGAGCAGTACTTC.

V and J are TRBV4-1 and TRBJ2-7, with TRBD1 as a possible D gene (6 bases). Trimming cost V 0 bases and J 5 bases, with 11 bases left between them. Germline lookup yields CDR1 MGHRA and CDR2 YSYEKL. The CDR3 is 14 amino acids. The DNA of the CDR3 is TGCGCCAGCAGCCAAGACAGGGGATATGACGAGCAGTACTTC. Translation: CASSQDRGYDEQYF.

In this sample, this clonotype turned up many times. The chain links TRBV12-3 or TRBV12-4 to TRBJ2-3; D is unresolved. Deletions cut 1 base from V and 8 bases from J, with 7 bases between. There are 12 residues in the CDR3. The CDR3, as DNA: TGTGCCAGCAGTTTAGGTTCCGGTACGCAGTATTTT. It translates to CASSLGSGTQYF.

This clonotype has just a few counts. The V call is TRBV7-2, the J call TRBJ2-7; 12 bases are shared with TRBD2. The germline gives CDR1 SGHTA, CDR2 FQGNSA. V was clipped by 5 bases and J by 6 bases; unmatched bases: 8. This CDR3 is built from 15 residues. The CDR3 region is CASSTTSGSLSEQYF. The CDR3 DNA sequence: TGTGCCAGCAGCACGACTAGCGGGAGTCTTAGCGAGCAGTACTTC.

This chain links TRBV12-3 or TRBV12-4 with TRBJ1-4, with 8 bases identical to TRBD1. With 6 bases clipped from V and 1 base from J, the junction kept 7 bases outside the gene matches. The CDR3 is 16 amino acids. The CDR3 sequence is CASSPSGGETNEKLFF. CDR3 sequence (DNA): TGTGCCAGCAGCCCGTCAGGGGGCGAAACTAATGAAAAACTGTTTTTT.

In this sample, this clonotype turned up many times. The chain has TRBV12-3 or TRBV12-4 and TRBJ1-2; D possibly corresponds to TRBD1 (5 bases). The V gene lost 5 bases and the J gene lost 4 bases, with 14 bases spanning the gap. This CDR3 is built from 14 residues. CDR3 nucleotides: TGTGCCAGCAGTCCTCAGACAAGGGGCTATGGCTACACCTTC. Its protein product is CASSPQTRGYGYTF.

The rearrangement joins TRBV28 to TRBJ2-7; 8 positions agree with TRBD1. With V trimmed by 10 bases and J by 4 bases, 9 bases remained unmatched. Germline V CDR1 and CDR2: MDHEN, SYDVKM. This CDR3 comprises 13 residues. This CDR3 reads CATQQGGRYEQYF. The CDR3 DNA follows: TGTGCCACACAACAGGGGGGTCGGTACGAGCAGTACTTC.

The CDR3 DNA is TGCGCCAGCAGCCAAGATCCGGGGGACAGGGGACTAGCGGGGCTCGAGCAGTACTTC. Amino acids: CASSQDPGDRGLAGLEQYF. The chain uses TRBV4-1 and TRBJ2-7, with 13 bases aligning to TRBD2. Germline CDR1 and CDR2: MGHRA and YSYEKL. Trimming cost V 0 bases and J 6 bases; bases outside gene matches: 14. The CDR3 length is 19 residues.

This clonotype was picked up a small number of times. The chain joins TRBV7-6 to TRBJ2-3; no reliable D call. V lost 1 base and J lost 2, with 7 bases in between. In germline, CDR1 is SGHVS, CDR2 FNYEAQ. This CDR3 comprises 14 residues. As DNA, the CDR3 is TGTGCCAGCAGCTTAGGAGAGGTCACAGATACGCAGTATTTT. It codes for CASSLGEVTDTQYF.

The J gene is TRBJ1-6, the V gene TRBV20-1, with 9 bases identical to TRBD1. CDR1 and CDR2 from the germline V gene are DFQATT and SNEGSKA (reference sequence). The CDR3 runs to 16 residues. V lost 0 bases and J lost 6; bases outside the gene matches: 6. DNA for the CDR3: TGCAGTGCTAGAGATATGGGGACAGGGTCTAATTCACCCCTCCACTTT. It codes for CSARDMGTGSNSPLHF.

This clonotype was found a few times. V gene TRBV3-1 combines with J gene TRBJ2-1; maybe TRBD1 (6 bases). Germline V gene lookup returns CDR1 LGHDT and CDR2 YNNKEL (reference sequence). This CDR3 has 16 residues. The V gene lost 5 bases and the J gene lost 0 bases, with 14 bases spanning the gap. CDR3 sequence (DNA): TGTGCCAGCAGCGAGTCTAGGGGGAGCTCCTACAATGAGCAGTTCTTC. Amino acid sequence: CASSESRGSSYNEQFF.

The chain employs TRBV5-6 and TRBJ2-1, with unresolved D. The germline gives CDR1 SGHDT, CDR2 YYEEEE. This CDR3 is 15 amino acids long. Trimming removed 4 bases at V and 3 bases at J, with 14 bases between. The CDR3 region is CASSSLGPGYNEQFF. CDR3 in DNA: TGTGCCAGCAGCAGCTTAGGTCCAGGCTACAATGAGCAGTTCTTC.

The chain has TRBV12-3 or TRBV12-4 and TRBJ2-3; D unclear. This CDR3 has 13 residues. V gave up 3 bases and J gave up 2 bases, with 6 bases separating them. This CDR3 is CASSFRITDTQYF. The DNA of the CDR3 is TGTGCCAGCAGTTTTCGTATCACAGATACGCAGTATTTT.

V and J are TRBV7-2 and TRBJ2-7; a weak D match, TRBD1 (5 bases). CDR3 length: 13 amino acids. In germline, CDR1 is SGHTA, CDR2 FQGNSA. The ends were cut back, 5 bases at V and 3 bases at J, with 11 bases in the middle. CDR3 DNA sequence: TGTGCCAGCAGCCCTCTCCAGGGCTACGAGCAGTACTTC. It codes for CASSPLQGYEQYF.

This clonotype came up a few times. The chain is built from TRBV9 and TRBJ2-1; D may be TRBD1 (6 bases). Germline CDR1 is SGDLS and CDR2 is YYNGEE. The CDR3 totals 15 residues. Trimming pared 3 bases from V and 0 bases from J, leaving 10 bases between. CDR3 amino acids: CASSGTAASYNEQFF. Here the CDR3 DNA reads TGTGCCAGCAGCGGGACAGCCGCCTCCTACAATGAGCAGTTCTTC.

The rearrangement joins TRBV30 to TRBJ1-4, with 10 bases identical to TRBD1. Looked up from germline, CDR1 is GTSNPN and CDR2 is SVGIG (reference sequence). V dropped 7 bases and J dropped 6; count of bases not matched to a gene: 8. CDR3 length: 14 amino acids. The CDR3 region has the DNA TGTGCCTACGACAGGGGGCTTGGTGATGAAAAACTGTTTTTT. It codes for CAYDRGLGDEKLFF.

This clonotype occurred a few times. The chain combines TRBV3-1 with TRBJ1-6; 10 nucleotides line up with TRBD1. CDR3 length equals 15 residues. The germline V gene encodes CDR1 LGHDT and CDR2 YNNKEL (reference sequence). V was clipped by 10 bases and J by 3 bases; unmatched bases: 6. As DNA, the CDR3 is TGTGCCACCCGACAGGGGGCCGTCTATAATTCACCCCTCCACTTT. This sequence encodes CATRQGAVYNSPLHF. The complete variable domain, with remaining parts taken from reference TRBV3-1 and TRBJ1-6, reads DTAVSQTPKYLVTQMGNDKSIKCEQNLGHDTMYWYKQDSKKFLKIMFSYNNKELIINETVPNRFSPKSPDKAHLNLHINSLELGDSAVYFCATRQGAVYNSPLHFGNGTRLTVT.